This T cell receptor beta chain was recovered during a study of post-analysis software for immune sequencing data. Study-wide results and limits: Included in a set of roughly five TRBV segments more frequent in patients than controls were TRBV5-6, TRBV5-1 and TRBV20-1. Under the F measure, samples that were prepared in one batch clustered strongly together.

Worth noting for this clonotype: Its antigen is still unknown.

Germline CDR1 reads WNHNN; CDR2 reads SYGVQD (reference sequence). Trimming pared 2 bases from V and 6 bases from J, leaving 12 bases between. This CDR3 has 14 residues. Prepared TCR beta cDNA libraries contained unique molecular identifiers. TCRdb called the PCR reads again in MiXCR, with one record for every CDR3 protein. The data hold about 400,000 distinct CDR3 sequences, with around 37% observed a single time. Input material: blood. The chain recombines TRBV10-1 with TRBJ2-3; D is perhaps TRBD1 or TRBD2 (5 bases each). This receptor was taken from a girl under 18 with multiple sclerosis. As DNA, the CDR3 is TGCGCCAGCAGTGAGCCCGGGGCCGGGGATACGCAGTATTTT. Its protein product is CASSEPGAGDTQYF.